Following are 7 T cell receptor beta chains from one sample sequenced in a study of cytomegalovirus exposure and HLA in healthy donors. TCRdb keeps only in-frame clones here, not all; method: immunoSEQ multiplex PCR. The table has about 200,000 clones, roughly 84% seen once; the top ten hold roughly 2%. Sequenced: PBMCs. These receptors were obtained from a young woman in good health and CMV-seropositive.

The chain uses TRBV19 and TRBJ1-1; D is perhaps TRBD1 (6 bases). There are 15 residues in the CDR3. Germline CDR1 LNHDA, CDR2 SQIVND (reference sequence). With 4 bases removed from V and 0 bases from J, the gap between germline ends came to 12 bases. The CDR3 DNA is TGTGCCAGTAGTAATGGACAGCCCATGAACACTGAAGCTTTCTTT. It encodes CASSNGQPMNTEAFF.

The J gene is TRBJ1-1, the V gene TRBV28; D is undetermined. V shed 6 bases and J shed 10 bases, with 12 bases lying between them. Germline CDR1 reads MDHEN; CDR2 reads SYDVKM. This CDR3 is built from 11 residues. The CDR3 loop reads CASSAPEGAFF. DNA for the CDR3: TGTGCCAGCAGCGCTCCCGAGGGAGCTTTCTTT.

The CDR3 DNA sequence: TGTGCCAGTAGTATTACCCCCGGGGGACTGTACACCGGGGAGCTGTTTTTT. It yields the protein CASSITPGGLYTGELFF. The V call is TRBV19, the J call TRBJ2-2, with D perhaps matching TRBD2 (6 bases). V was clipped by 3 bases and J by 3 bases, with 17 bases between them. Germline CDR1 and CDR2: LNHDA and SQIVND (reference sequence). The CDR3 has 17 amino acids.

J is TRBJ2-3 and V is TRBV27; 9 nucleotides agree with TRBD2. The CDR3 runs to 17 residues. Unmatched junction bases numbered 6, after V lost 0 bases and J lost 2 bases. Germline V lookup: CDR1 MNHEY, CDR2 SMNVEV (reference sequence). CDR3 residues: CASSLSALAGNTDTQYF. DNA for the CDR3: TGTGCCAGCAGTTTATCGGCACTAGCGGGTAACACAGATACGCAGTATTTT.

The V gene is TRBV27, the J gene TRBJ2-1; D might be TRBD1 (5 bases). Trimming pared 3 bases from V and 2 bases from J, leaving 8 bases between. Looked up from germline, CDR1 is MNHEY and CDR2 is SMNVEV (reference sequence). The CDR3 covers 14 residues. CDR3 loop: CASSLGQTYNEQFF. The CDR3 DNA is TGTGCCAGCAGTTTGGGGCAGACCTACAATGAGCAGTTCTTC.

This chain joins TRBV7-2 and TRBJ1-5; tentative D call: TRBD1 (5 bases). Germline V gives CDR1 SGHTA, CDR2 FQGNSA. This CDR3 region has 15 residues. V was clipped by 1 base and J by 6 bases, with 13 bases between them. CDR3 region: CASSLVQGTSQPQHF. CDR3 in DNA: TGTGCCAGCAGCTTAGTGCAGGGTACCAGTCAGCCCCAGCATTTT.

DNA for the CDR3: TGTGCCAGCAGCCCCGCCGGACAGGCCCCGGGCTACACCTTC. It yields the protein CASSPAGQAPGYTF. The chain recombines TRBV28 with TRBJ1-2, with 7 bases identical to TRBD1. The CDR3 length is 14 residues. Germline assignment: CDR1 MDHEN and CDR2 SYDVKM. J lost 8 bases, V lost 6 bases, and 12 bases had no gene match.